The 3 T cell receptor beta chains reported below all come from one sample, sequenced in a study of beta chain features in type 1 diabetes. Investigators reverse transcribed all isolated RNA, so they sequenced expressed TCRB transcripts. The data were produced by immunoSEQ multiplex PCR, yet TCRdb's version contains in-frame clones alone and is incomplete. The sample yields 310,000 or so clones, approximately 11% seen once. Sequenced material: naive CD4+ T cells from blood. All receptors derive from a young woman in good health.

This clone was observed a handful of times. The V and J genes are TRBV9 and TRBJ2-5; TRBD2 matches at 7 bases. The CDR3 totals 14 residues. The V gene end was trimmed by 4 bases and the J gene end by 5 bases; junction bases not matched to a gene: 8. Germline V CDR1 and CDR2: SGDLS, YYNGEE. CDR3 in amino acids: CASSPTGGEETQYF. The DNA of the CDR3 is TGTGCCAGCAGCCCGACGGGGGGTGAGGAGACCCAGTACTTC.

This chain uses TRBV28 with TRBJ2-3; D is possibly TRBD2 (6 bases). The CDR3 has 14 residues. The germline CDR1 and CDR2 sequences are MDHEN and SYDVKM. Deletions cut 4 bases from V and 1 base from J, with 9 bases between. The CDR3 coding sequence is TGTGCCAGCAGTTCGCCGGGGGGCACAGATACGCAGTATTTT. Its translation is CASSSPGGTDTQYF.

V is TRBV6-5 and J is TRBJ2-3; a possible D gene is TRBD1 (5 bases). CDR1 MNHEY and CDR2 SVGAGI come from the germline V gene. Trimming took 10 bases from V and 2 from J, leaving 13 bases between them. The CDR3 runs 13 residues. CDR3 residues: CATQGIPTDTQYF. In DNA form, the CDR3 reads TGTGCCACCCAGGGCATACCCACAGATACGCAGTATTTT.